A single sample is the source of the 12 T cell receptor beta chains below, sequenced in a study of breast tumors, draining lymph nodes, adjacent tissues. In TCRdb, the multiplex PCR reads were re-called with MiXCR into one record per CDR3 protein. Of roughly 220,000 distinct CDR3 sequences detected, nearly 35% appear once; the ten largest clones hold about 3.3%. Breast cancer patients provided tissue from their axillary draining lymph nodes. The sample comprised axillary lymph node tissue. These receptors were obtained from a female donor with breast cancer. Some clones in this sample may be carry-over from other donors' samples.

This clonotype showed up many times. The chain employs TRBV20-1 and TRBJ1-2; 9 bases line up with TRBD1. The CDR3 extends over 15 amino acids. The V segment lost 2 bases and the J segment 8 bases; nucleotides outside the gene matches: 12. CDR1 is DFQATT and CDR2 is SNEGSKA in the germline V gene (reference sequence). CDR3 in amino acids: CSARIRDRAIYGYTF. The DNA for the CDR3 is TGCAGTGCTAGAATAAGGGACAGGGCGATATACGGCTACACCTTC.

The chain couples TRBV20-1 to TRBJ2-2, with D perhaps matching TRBD2 (6 bases). Germline CDR1 reads DFQATT; CDR2 reads SNEGSKA (reference sequence). This CDR3 contains 14 residues. V lost 1 base, J lost 5 bases, and 11 bases lay in between. CDR3 residues: CSARATGRTGELFF. CDR3 nucleotide sequence: TGCAGTGCTAGAGCCACGGGGAGGACCGGGGAGCTGTTTTTT.

In its sample, this clonotype was seen once. The chain is built from TRBV4-3 and TRBJ1-1; D not certain. CDR1 and CDR2 (germline): LGHNA, YSLEER. The CDR3 is made up of 15 amino acids. Trimming removed 4 bases from V and 4 bases from J, with 16 bases in between. The CDR3 loop reads CASSPGTNVVTEAFF. The CDR3 region has the DNA TGCGCCAGCAGCCCCGGAACCAACGTGGTCACTGAAGCTTTCTTT.

This clonotype was seen ten or more times. This rearrangement joins TRBV2 to TRBJ2-3; possible D gene TRBD1, 5 bases. Germline CDR1 reads SNHLY; CDR2 reads FYNNEI. The CDR3 consists of 15 residues. Trimming pared 6 bases from V and 0 bases from J, leaving 13 bases between. The CDR3 is CASRLTDSSTDTQYF. CDR3 bases: TGTGCCAGCAGATTGACAGATAGTAGCACAGATACGCAGTATTTT. The whole variable domain, remainder taken from reference TRBV2 and TRBJ2-3, is EPEVTQTPSHQVTQMGQEVILRCVPISNHLYFYWYRQILGQKVEFLVSFYNNEISEKSEIFDDQFSVERPDGSNFTLKIRSTKLEDSAMYFCASRLTDSSTDTQYFGPGTRLTVL.

This clonotype was observed at least ten times. This chain uses TRBV20-1 with TRBJ2-5; TRBD2 matches 14 bases. The CDR3 has 16 residues. With 3 bases clipped from V and 1 base from J, the junction kept 4 bases outside the gene matches. The germline V gene has CDR1 DFQATT and CDR2 SNEGSKA (reference sequence). The CDR3 nucleotides read TGCAGTGCTAGGGGGACTAGCGGGGGTACCCAAGAGACCCAGTACTTC. Translated: CSARGTSGGTQETQYF.

This clonotype was counted at least ten times. This chain's CDR3 is CASKRDPANNEQFF. The CDR3 DNA is TGCGCCAGCAAGAGGGACCCAGCGAACAATGAGCAGTTCTTC. The chain joins TRBV5-1 to TRBJ2-1; D assignment may be TRBD1 or TRBD2 (5 bases each). The CDR3 runs 14 residues. The V and J ends lost 6 bases and 5 bases respectively, with 15 bases between them. CDR1 is SGHRS, CDR2 YFSETQ, per germline.

This clonotype turned up a few times. This rearrangement joins TRBV10-1 to TRBJ2-2, with D tentatively TRBD1 (6 bases). This CDR3 is built from 14 residues. CDR1 is WNHNN and CDR2 is SYGVQD in the germline V gene (reference sequence). V was clipped by 6 bases and J by 3 bases, with 11 bases between them. The CDR3 region has the DNA TGCGCCAGCAGCAACCCAGGGGACACCGGGGAGCTGTTTTTT. Protein product: CASSNPGDTGELFF.

The V call is TRBV11-2, the J call TRBJ1-2, with 7 bases identical to TRBD1. The V segment lost 1 base and the J segment 5 bases; nucleotides outside the gene matches: 4. CDR1 and CDR2 (germline): SGHAT, FQNNGV. The CDR3 is made up of 14 amino acids. CDR3 sequence (DNA): TGTGCCAGCAGCTTAGTGGAGGGACAGTATGGCTACACCTTC. Protein: CASSLVEGQYGYTF.

The rearrangement uses TRBV4-1 and TRBJ1-1; 10 positions agree with TRBD1. In germline, CDR1 is MGHRA, CDR2 YSYEKL. The CDR3 extends over 17 amino acids. Unmatched junction bases numbered 5, after V lost 0 bases and J lost 1 base. The CDR3 nucleotides read TGCGCCAGCAGCCAAGATAGACAGGGGGCCCAGAACACTGAAGCTTTCTTT. Translation: CASSQDRQGAQNTEAFF.

This clonotype was observed many times. The chain carries TRBV30 and TRBJ1-6; D remains unclear. The CDR3 totals 14 residues. V lost 1 base to trimming and J lost 10 bases, with 14 bases between them. CDR1 and CDR2 (germline): GTSNPN, SVGIG (reference sequence). The CDR3 here is CAWSAPWDDSPLHF. CDR3 in DNA: TGTGCCTGGAGTGCCCCCTGGGATGACTCACCCCTCCACTTT.

This chain connects TRBV6-6 to TRBJ1-6; D is uncertain. The CDR3 totals 15 residues. Germline-derived CDR1 and CDR2 are MNHNY and SVGAGI (reference sequence). V lost 4 bases and J lost 9, with 16 bases in between. CDR3 bases: TGTGCCAGCAGTTCCTCGAAGGGCTGGAGTTCACCCCTCCACTTT. It translates to CASSSSKGWSSPLHF.

This chain joins TRBV5-4 and TRBJ2-3; D may be TRBD2 (5 bases). V lost 3 bases and J lost 2, with 13 bases in between. The CDR3 contains 15 residues. CDR1 is SGHNT, CDR2 YYREEE, per germline (reference sequence). CDR3 in DNA: TGTGCCAGCAGCTCCGAGGGTCCCCTCACAGATACGCAGTATTTT. This codes for CASSSEGPLTDTQYF.